A selection of T cell receptor beta chains follows, all from one sample in a study of T cells in Graves' hyperthyroidism and ophthalmopathy. MiXCR, run by TCRdb on the multiplex PCR reads, gives a single entry per CDR3 protein. The sample has 130,000 to 150,000 distinct CDR3 sequences; approximately 20% are singletons. The sequencing sample was made of blood. The source of these receptors is a woman aged 50 to 60 with Graves' hyperthyroidism that later progressed to Graves' ophthalmopathy. Each CDR3 is given with its conserved first and last residue. D genes are given only for firm matches.

len	d_gene	v_gene	j_gene	CDR3aa
15	-	TRBV19	TRBJ2-1	CASSNRAALNNEQFF
13	-	TRBV5-6	TRBJ2-3	CASSLEGADTQYF
13	-	TRBV24-1	TRBJ1-2	CATSFGGNGGYTF
14	TRBD2	TRBV12-3/TRBV12-4	TRBJ2-7	CASSTGGGSYEQYF
14	-	TRBV3-1	TRBJ2-5	CASSQGLPRETQYF
15	TRBD2	TRBV3-1	TRBJ2-1	CASRAGTSVDNEQFF
14	-	TRBV7-9	TRBJ2-1	CASSLAALGRTQFF
12	-	TRBV28	TRBJ1-1	CASSPVASEAFF
14	-	TRBV29-1	TRBJ2-1	CSAGGQSSYNEQFF
17	TRBD1	TRBV7-9	TRBJ2-1	CASSETPGTGGYNEQFF
14	TRBD1	TRBV19	TRBJ2-1	CASSRQGPPNEQFF
16	-	TRBV18	TRBJ2-7	CASSPPTGPYSYEQYF
13	-	TRBV6-2/TRBV6-3	TRBJ2-7	CAGQQHPDYEQYF
18	-	TRBV5-1	TRBJ2-1	CASSTHPRGGRAYNEQFF
17	TRBD2	TRBV20-1	TRBJ2-5	CSAEPGLAGVCEETQYF
15	-	TRBV10-2	TRBJ1-3	CASSEFRPSGNTIYF
14	-	TRBV7-3	TRBJ1-1	CASSPGGVNTEAFF
12	-	TRBV11-2	TRBJ2-1	CASSQEGAEQFF
14	-	TRBV28	TRBJ2-7	CASRGAGARYEQYF
12	-	TRBV29-1	TRBJ2-3	CSVPTGSNTQYF
11	-	TRBV19	TRBJ2-7	CASGNTYEQYF
14	-	TRBV20-1	TRBJ2-7	CSARDGAGPYEQYF
13	-	TRBV27	TRBJ1-5	CASSWTLYQPQHF
15	TRBD2	TRBV3-1	TRBJ2-1	CASSAGLASRYEQFF
14	TRBD1	TRBV28	TRBJ1-2	CASSPADRAGGYTF
15	TRBD1	TRBV5-1	TRBJ1-1	CASRPGQGRNTEAFF
15	-	TRBV7-2	TRBJ1-6	CASSPRSSYNSPLHF
17	TRBD2	TRBV5-4	TRBJ2-3	CASSWTKSGRRTDTQYF
14	-	TRBV10-3	TRBJ2-5	CAISRQGGQETQYF
15	TRBD1	TRBV6-1	TRBJ1-4	CASNAQGGANEKLFF
14	TRBD1	TRBV28	TRBJ1-1	CASGEGALNTEAFF
13	-	TRBV28	TRBJ2-6	CASSGSGANVLTF